Listed below are T cell receptor beta chains from one sample, sequenced in a study of blood T cell repertoires in COVID-19. Sequencing was performed with immunoSEQ multiplex PCR; in TCRdb, only in-frame clones are kept and a portion is missing. The table lists 100,000 to 150,000 clones, 80% to 95% of them singletons. Material for sequencing was peripheral blood. These receptors were obtained from a man aged 45-60 years with COVID-19, enrolled during active disease. The CDR3 runs from the conserved cysteine through the conserved F or W. D genes are given only for firm matches. Rows give clone size only sometimes, using once, few, many, or a class for an expanded clone.

D,V,J,size,CDR3,DNA
.,TRBV9,TRBJ2-5,.,CASSVSGKTQYF,TGTGCCAGCAGCGTATCAGGAAAGACCCAGTACTTC
.,TRBV7-3,TRBJ1-1,.,CASSLMTLYGGTEAFF,TGTGCCAGCAGCTTAATGACCCTGTACGGGGGAACTGAAGCTTTCTTT
TRBD2,TRBV7-9,TRBJ2-3,.,CASSPGTSFLDTQYF,TGTGCCAGCAGTCCCGGGACTAGCTTCCTAGATACGCAGTATTTT
.,TRBV7-9,TRBJ2-1,.,CASSLTASVGEQFF,TGTGCCAGCAGCTTGACGGCTAGCGTCGGCGAGCAGTTCTTC
TRBD2,TRBV5-1,TRBJ2-3,.,CASSLTSGRGVGTDTQYF,TGCGCCAGCAGCTTGACTAGCGGGAGGGGAGTGGGCACAGATACGCAGTATTTT
TRBD1,TRBV7-9,TRBJ2-5,.,CASSPGTGGETQYF,TGTGCCAGCAGCCCCGGGACAGGGGGGGAGACCCAGTACTTC
TRBD1,TRBV29-1,TRBJ2-6,.,CSVPRTGISGANVLTF,TGCAGCGTTCCTCGGACAGGGATCTCTGGGGCCAACGTCCTGACTTTC
TRBD2,TRBV9,TRBJ2-2,.,CASSVELAGVVGTGELFF,TGTGCCAGCAGCGTAGAACTAGCGGGAGTAGTGGGGACCGGGGAGCTGTTTTTT
.,TRBV11-2,TRBJ1-6,few,CASSLLAGNSPLHF,TGTGCCAGCAGCTTATTGGCAGGGAATTCACCCCTCCACTTT
.,TRBV4-1,TRBJ2-5,.,CASSQAPGGETQYF,TGCGCCAGCAGCCAAGCCCCAGGAGGGGAGACCCAGTACTTC
TRBD2,TRBV29-1,TRBJ2-5,.,CSAQRSGGETQYF,TGCAGCGCTCAACGTTCGGGGGGGGAGACCCAGTACTTC
.,TRBV30,TRBJ1-2,.,CAWDQTELGGYTF,TGTGCCTGGGATCAGACAGAACTTGGTGGCTACACCTTC
.,TRBV15,TRBJ2-5,.,CATSSGETQYF,TGTGCCACCAGCAGCGGAGAGACCCAGTACTTC
.,TRBV9,TRBJ1-2,.,CASSGGPYGYTF,TGTGCCAGCAGCGGAGGTCCATATGGCTACACCTTC
.,TRBV11-2,TRBJ2-7,.,CASSLQQGMRFVEQYF,TGTGCCAGCAGCTTACAGCAGGGGATGAGATTCGTCGAGCAGTACTTC
.,TRBV7-2,TRBJ2-3,.,CASSLASGSTDTQYF,TGTGCCAGCAGCTTAGCGAGCGGGAGCACAGATACGCAGTATTTT
.,TRBV3-1/TRBV3-2,TRBJ1-4,once,CASSQDHIRGEKLFF,TGTGCCAGCAGCCAAGATCACATAAGGGGTGAAAAACTGTTTTTT
.,TRBV29-1,TRBJ2-5,.,CSGPGHQPPETQYF,TGCAGCGGACCCGGACACCAACCCCCAGAGACCCAGTACTTC
TRBD2,TRBV18,TRBJ2-5,.,CASSPTVLAGGPRQETQYF,TGTGCCAGCTCACCAACCGTTCTAGCGGGAGGGCCGCGGCAAGAGACCCAGTACTTC
TRBD2,TRBV19,TRBJ2-7,.,CAAGLAGGSPYEQYF,TGTGCCGCCGGACTAGCGGGAGGGAGTCCCTACGAGCAGTACTTC
TRBD2,TRBV5-4,TRBJ2-3,.,CASSRTSGSTDTQYF,TGTGCCAGCAGCCGGACTAGCGGGAGTACGGATACGCAGTATTTT
TRBD1,TRBV19,TRBJ1-2,.,CASSIGGQGNYGYTF,TGTGCCAGTAGTATCGGCGGACAGGGCAACTATGGCTACACCTTC
TRBD1,TRBV5-6,TRBJ1-5,.,CASSLSAGGGQPQHF,TGTGCCAGCAGCTTGTCGGCAGGGGGCGGTCAGCCCCAGCATTTT
TRBD2,TRBV7-9,TRBJ2-5,.,CASSLSGRVLTQYF,TGTGCCAGCAGCTTAAGCGGGAGAGTGCTGACCCAGTACTTC
.,TRBV15,TRBJ2-3,.,CATSRERLGTITVHTQYF,TGTGCCACCAGCAGAGAAAGGTTAGGAACGATAACAGTGCATACGCAGTATTTT
TRBD2,TRBV7-2,TRBJ2-1,.,CASSRAGRTYNEQFF,TGTGCCAGCAGCAGAGCGGGACGAACCTACAATGAGCAGTTCTTC
TRBD1,TRBV5-1,TRBJ1-1,.,CASSSSGGAAEAFF,TGCGCCAGCAGTTCTTCAGGGGGCGCGGCTGAAGCTTTCTTT
TRBD1,TRBV28,TRBJ2-3,.,CASYDRVSDTQYF,TGTGCCAGCTACGACAGGGTTTCAGATACGCAGTATTTT
.,TRBV4-3,TRBJ2-7,.,CASSQGLGYEQYF,TGCGCCAGCAGCCAAGGTCTCGGGTACGAGCAGTACTTC
.,TRBV3-1/TRBV3-2,TRBJ2-1,.,CASSFRLGGASYNEQFF,TGTGCCAGCAGCTTTCGCCTAGGGGGAGCCTCTTACAATGAGCAGTTCTTC
.,TRBV7-2,TRBJ2-1,.,CASTVLPGSYNEQFF,TGTGCCAGCACCGTTCTTCCGGGCTCCTACAATGAGCAGTTCTTC
TRBD1,TRBV5-4,TRBJ2-7,.,CASSVGQGSWKQYF,TGTGCCAGCAGCGTCGGACAGGGGTCATGGAAGCAGTACTTC
.,TRBV5-1,TRBJ1-4,.,CASSGATTNEKLFF,TGCGCCAGCAGCGGGGCAACAACTAATGAAAAACTGTTTTTT
.,TRBV29-1,TRBJ2-5,.,CSVDISRETQYF,TGCAGCGTTGATATTAGCCGGGAGACCCAGTACTTC
TRBD2,TRBV9,TRBJ2-3,.,CASSLSGTSGRPTDTQYF,TGTGCCAGCAGCCTTTCCGGGACTAGCGGGAGGCCCACAGATACGCAGTATTTT
.,TRBV15,TRBJ2-3,.,CATRGRGGDTQYF,TGTGCCACCAGGGGCAGGGGAGGGGATACGCAGTATTTT
TRBD2,TRBV12-3/TRBV12-4,TRBJ2-1,.,CASRLAGVEFF,TGTGCCAGCAGACTAGCGGGAGTCGAGTTCTTC
TRBD2,TRBV3-1/TRBV3-2,TRBJ2-3,.,CASSQEASGTSTDTQYF,TGTGCCAGCAGCCAAGAGGCTAGCGGAACTAGCACAGATACGCAGTATTTT
.,TRBV5-1,TRBJ1-1,.,CASSRGATSTEAFF,TGCGCCAGCAGCAGGGGCGCGACGAGCACTGAAGCTTTCTTT
.,TRBV19,TRBJ1-5,.,CASSRGDPNQPQHF,TGTGCCAGTAGTAGGGGGGATCCAAATCAGCCCCAGCATTTT
.,TRBV5-6,TRBJ2-5,.,CASSQANGETQYF,TGTGCCAGCAGTCAGGCGAATGGGGAGACCCAGTACTTC
.,TRBV28,TRBJ1-2,.,CASSLNHLTGSNYGYTF,TGTGCCAGCAGTTTGAATCACCTTACAGGGTCTAACTATGGCTACACCTTC
TRBD2,TRBV28,TRBJ2-2,.,CASSTASGTNTGELFF,TGTGCCAGCAGCACGGCTAGCGGGACGAACACCGGGGAGCTGTTTTTT
.,TRBV5-4,TRBJ2-5,.,CASSRNREFETQYF,TGTGCCAGCAGCCGAAACCGTGAGTTTGAGACCCAGTACTTC
TRBD2,TRBV27,TRBJ2-7,once,CASSPGLAGREQYF,TGTGCCAGCAGTCCGGGACTAGCGGGACGGGAGCAGTACTTC
.,TRBV3-1/TRBV3-2,TRBJ1-5,.,CASSQDGRANQPQHF,TGTGCCAGCAGCCAAGATGGCAGGGCCAATCAGCCCCAGCATTTT